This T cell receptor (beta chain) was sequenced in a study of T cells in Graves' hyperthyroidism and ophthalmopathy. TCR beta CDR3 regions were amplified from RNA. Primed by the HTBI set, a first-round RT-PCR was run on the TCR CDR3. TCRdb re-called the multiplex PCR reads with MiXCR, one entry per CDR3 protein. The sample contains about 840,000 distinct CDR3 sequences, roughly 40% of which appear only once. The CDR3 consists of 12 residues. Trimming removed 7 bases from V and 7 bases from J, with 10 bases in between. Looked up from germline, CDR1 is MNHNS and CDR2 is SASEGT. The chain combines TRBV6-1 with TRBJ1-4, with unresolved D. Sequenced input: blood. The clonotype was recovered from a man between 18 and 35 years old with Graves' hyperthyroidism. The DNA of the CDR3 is TGTGCCAGCAAAGACGGCGGTGAAAAACTGTTTTTT. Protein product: CASKDGGEKLFF.